One sample yielded the 28 T cell receptor beta chains listed below, sequenced in a study of radiotherapy plus CTLA-4 blockade in lung cancer. The protocol was immunoSEQ multiplex PCR, while the TCRdb copy is restricted to in-frame clones and leaves out a portion. Of roughly 30,000 clones in the sample, approximately 78% were seen once. Source: peripheral blood, taken from a patient treated with radiotherapy plus ipilimumab. The receptors come from a human donor with non-small cell lung cancer who had stable disease on radiotherapy plus ipilimumab.

This clone was detected only a few times. The rearrangement joins TRBV10-1 to TRBJ1-1; 7 nucleotides align to TRBD1. The CDR3 is 12 amino acids. V lost 9 bases to trimming and J lost 7 bases; unmatched junction nucleotides: 8. Germline CDR1 WNHNN, CDR2 SYGVQD (reference sequence). CDR3 nucleotides: TGCGCCAGTAGACAGGGAACGGGTGAAGCTTTCTTT. It encodes CASRQGTGEAFF.

The CDR3, as DNA: TGTGCCAGCAGCTTGGCGAGCAGTGCCTCAAATGAAAAACTGTTTTTT. Translation gives CASSLASSASNEKLFF. The chain couples TRBV5-4 to TRBJ1-4; D remains unclear. The CDR3 loop spans 16 amino acids. The germline CDR1 and CDR2 sequences are SGHNT and YYREEE (reference sequence). The V end was cut by 0 bases, the J end by 5 bases, with 14 bases between. The whole variable domain, filled in from reference TRBV5-4 and TRBJ1-4, reads ETGVTQSPTHLIKTRGQQVTLRCSSQSGHNTVSWYQQALGQGPQFIFQYYREEENGRGNFPPRFSGLQFPNYSSELNVNALELDDSALYLCASSLASSASNEKLFFGSGTQLSVL.

This clone was counted a single time. V usage is TRBV11-3 and J usage is TRBJ2-7; D remains unclear. V was trimmed by 1 base and J by 3 bases, leaving 13 bases between them. The CDR3 has 15 residues. The germline CDR1 and CDR2 sequences are SGHNT and YENEEA. The CDR3 is CASSLAPTQHYEQYV. For the CDR3, the DNA is TGTGCCAGCAGCTTAGCCCCCACACAACACTACGAGCAGTACGTC.

The rearrangement joins TRBV19 to TRBJ1-6; no clear D gene. This CDR3 has 15 residues. Germline lookup yields CDR1 LNHDA and CDR2 SQIVND (reference sequence). The V end was cut by 4 bases, the J end by 7 bases, with 14 bases between. The CDR3 sequence is CASSTQKGLNSPLHF. CDR3 sequence (DNA): TGTGCCAGTAGTACACAAAAAGGTTTGAATTCACCCCTCCACTTT.

The rearrangement links TRBV5-1 to TRBJ1-1, with TRBD1 matching 8 bases. The CDR3 has 14 residues. CDR1 is SGHRS and CDR2 is YFSETQ in the germline V gene. Trimming took 3 bases from V and 10 from J; bases not matched to a gene: 11. CDR3 DNA: TGCGCCAGCAGCTCGGGAACAGGGGGTGGTGTAGCTTTCTTT. Its translation is CASSSGTGGGVAFF.

This chain uses TRBV6-1 with TRBJ1-2; TRBD1 matches at 10 bases. The germline V gene has CDR1 MNHNS and CDR2 SASEGT. The ends lost 4 bases at V and 2 bases at J; junction bases unmatched: 4. The CDR3 loop spans 15 amino acids. The CDR3 DNA follows: TGTGCCAGCAGTGGACCGGGACAGGGGAACTATGGCTACACCTTC. The encoded protein is CASSGPGQGNYGYTF.

The genes are TRBV5-1 and TRBJ2-3, with D possibly matching TRBD1 (6 bases). Germline V gene sequence: CDR1 SGHRS, CDR2 YFSETQ. V was cut by 3 bases and J by 0 bases, with 8 bases left in between. This CDR3 is built from 14 residues. For the CDR3, the DNA is TGCGCCAGCAGCTACGGACAGAGCACAGATACGCAGTATTTT. Translating it yields CASSYGQSTDTQYF.

J is TRBJ1-6 and V is TRBV25-1; no clear D. The CDR3 extends over 15 amino acids. V lost 6 bases and J lost 9, with 18 bases in between. Germline lookup yields CDR1 MGHDK and CDR2 SYGVNS. Written as DNA, the CDR3 is TGTGCCAGCAGACCTCCGAGTCACGTTGGTTCACCCCTCCACTTT. It encodes CASRPPSHVGSPLHF.

The chain is built from TRBV9 and TRBJ2-2; 8 bases are a match to TRBD1. The CDR3 consists of 18 residues. The J segment lost 3 bases and the V segment lost 0 bases, leaving 10 bases of the junction unmatched. From germline, CDR1 is SGDLS and CDR2 YYNGEE. CDR3 in amino acids: CASSVEGTGRPHTGELFF. For the CDR3, the DNA is TGTGCCAGCAGCGTAGAGGGGACAGGCCGGCCGCACACCGGGGAGCTGTTTTTT.

The chain couples TRBV19 to TRBJ1-5; 7 bases align to TRBD1. Germline CDR1 is LNHDA and CDR2 is SQIVND (reference sequence). V lost 5 bases, J lost 4 bases, and 14 bases stayed unmatched. This CDR3 has 17 residues. The CDR3 reads CASSYREGQGVNQPQHF. As DNA, the CDR3 is TGTGCCAGTAGTTACCGAGAAGGCCAGGGGGTGAATCAGCCCCAGCATTTT.

V gene TRBV5-5 combines with J gene TRBJ2-7; 7 bases match TRBD1. V lost 6 bases to trimming and J lost 0 bases; unmatched junction nucleotides: 3. This CDR3 contains 13 residues. Germline lookup yields CDR1 SGHKS and CDR2 YYEKEE (reference sequence). The CDR3 DNA sequence: TGTGCCAGCACGGGACAGATCTCCTACGAGCAGTACTTC. Encoded protein: CASTGQISYEQYF.

J is TRBJ2-1 and V is TRBV9; 11 nucleotides agree with TRBD1. From germline, CDR1 is SGDLS and CDR2 YYNGEE. J lost 6 bases, V lost 7 bases, and 3 bases had no gene match. This CDR3 is built from 13 residues. CDR3 residues: CASSGTGGNEQFF. For the CDR3, the DNA is TGTGCCAGCTCCGGGACAGGGGGCAATGAGCAGTTCTTC.

The V gene is TRBV10-3, the J gene TRBJ2-2; tentative D call: TRBD1 (5 bases). The CDR3 runs 15 residues. The V end lost 4 bases, the J end lost 1 base, and 10 bases lay between the germline ends. CDR1 ENHRY and CDR2 SYGVKD come from the germline V gene. CDR3 nucleotides: TGTGCCATCAGTGGCCTAACAGGGAACACCGGGGAGCTGTTTTTT. Translation: CAISGLTGNTGELFF.

J is TRBJ1-1 and V is TRBV6-5; possible D gene TRBD1, 6 bases. This CDR3 has 16 amino acids. Germline V gene lookup returns CDR1 MNHEY and CDR2 SVGAGI. V dropped 2 bases and J dropped 5 bases, with 18 bases sitting between them. DNA of the CDR3: TGTGCCAGCAGTTACCGACCCTCTGGGGGGCTGACTGAAGCTTTCTTT. Amino acids: CASSYRPSGGLTEAFF.

This chain uses TRBV5-1 with TRBJ1-1; D might be TRBD1 (5 bases). CDR1 and CDR2 (germline): SGHRS, YFSETQ. This CDR3 is built from 17 residues. V lost 5 bases to trimming and J lost 0 bases, with 20 bases between them. DNA of the CDR3: TGCGCCAGCAGGCGGAGTGGGGCCTCCAACTTGAACACTGAAGCTTTCTTT. It specifies CASRRSGASNLNTEAFF.

V gene TRBV27 combines with J gene TRBJ1-1; 12 bases fit TRBD1. V lost 3 bases to trimming and J lost 2 bases; unmatched junction nucleotides: 1. CDR3 size: 15 residues. Germline V gives CDR1 MNHEY, CDR2 SMNVEV (reference sequence). CDR3 residues: CASSLGTGGNTEAFF. In DNA, the CDR3 is TGTGCCAGCAGTTTGGGGACAGGGGGCAACACTGAAGCTTTCTTT.

This clone was recorded a few times. J is TRBJ2-1 and V is TRBV5-1, with 10 bases aligning to TRBD2. The CDR3 is 14 residues long. Germline values: CDR1 SGHRS, CDR2 YFSETQ. The V gene end was trimmed by 4 bases and the J gene end by 6 bases; junction bases not matched to a gene: 4. Here the CDR3 reads CASSIRTSGNEQFF. The CDR3 region has the DNA TGCGCCAGCAGCATCCGGACTAGCGGCAATGAGCAGTTCTTC.

This clone was recorded only once. The gene calls are TRBV4-1 and TRBJ1-6; 10 nucleotides line up with TRBD1. CDR3 length: 17 residues. Germline assignment: CDR1 MGHRA and CDR2 YSYEKL. V dropped 4 bases and J dropped 0; count of bases not matched to a gene: 3. CDR3 residues: CASSPGQGSSYNSPLHF. CDR3 DNA: TGCGCCAGCAGCCCGGGACAGGGGAGCTCCTATAATTCACCCCTCCACTTT.

This clone was counted a single time. The genes are TRBV13 and TRBJ2-7, with 10 bases fitting TRBD1. This CDR3 contains 12 residues. CDR1 PRHDT and CDR2 FYEKMQ come from the germline V gene (reference sequence). Germline trimming cut 5 bases from V and 11 bases from J; bases unmatched to any gene: 6. CDR3 sequence (DNA): TGTGCCAGCAGCCTCTCCGGGACAGGGGAGTACTTC. This codes for CASSLSGTGEYF.

The chain has TRBV5-1 and TRBJ2-2; D unclear. V was clipped by 1 base and J by 2 bases, with 9 bases between them. The CDR3 loop spans 15 amino acids. CDR1 and CDR2 (germline): SGHRS, YFSETQ. The CDR3 bases are TGCGCCAGCAGCTTGTTACAGTCTAACACCGGGGAGCTGTTTTTT. Translated, it gives CASSLLQSNTGELFF.

This rearrangement joins TRBV19 to TRBJ1-1; D is uncertain. The CDR3 has 12 residues. Per germline, CDR1 LNHDA and CDR2 SQIVND (reference sequence). The V and J ends lost 7 bases and 5 bases respectively, with 11 bases between them. CDR3 sequence (DNA): TGTGCCAGTACTCCCGGGAGGACTGAAGCTTTCTTT. Amino acids: CASTPGRTEAFF.

This rearrangement joins TRBV6-1 to TRBJ1-2; D is uncertain. V gave up 3 bases and J gave up 1 base, with 9 bases separating them. Germline V gene lookup returns CDR1 MNHNS and CDR2 SASEGT. This CDR3 region has 14 residues. The CDR3 DNA reads as TGTGCCAGCAGTGATCACAGCCTTAACTATGGCTACACCTTC. Protein sequence: CASSDHSLNYGYTF.

The chain carries TRBV27 and TRBJ2-2; D call uncertain. Germline-derived CDR1 and CDR2 are MNHEY and SMNVEV (reference sequence). V lost 1 base, J lost 0 bases, and 9 bases lay in between. The CDR3 sequence is 16 residues long. The CDR3 coding sequence is TGTGCCAGCAGTTTATTGCAGAATGCGAACACCGGGGAGCTGTTTTTT. Amino acid sequence: CASSLLQNANTGELFF.

V usage is TRBV28 and J usage is TRBJ2-7; weak D call: TRBD1 (7 bases). The germline CDR1 and CDR2 sequences are MDHEN and SYDVKM. This CDR3 contains 13 residues. V lost 10 bases, J lost 0 bases, and 13 bases lay in between. The CDR3 here is CATRGAVSYEQYF. CDR3 coding DNA: TGTGCCACCAGGGGGGCGGTCTCCTACGAGCAGTACTTC. Based on the CDR3 plus reference TRBV28 and TRBJ2-7, the full variable domain is DVKVTQSSRYLVKRTGEKVFLECVQDMDHENMFWYRQDPGLGLRLIYFSYDVKMKEKGDIPEGYSVSREKKERFSLILESASTNQTSMYLCATRGAVSYEQYFGPGTRLTVT.

This clone occurred a few times. The chain uses TRBV28 and TRBJ1-2, with 10 bases fitting TRBD1. This CDR3 comprises 15 residues. Germline V gives CDR1 MDHEN, CDR2 SYDVKM. Unmatched junction bases numbered 7, after V lost 4 bases and J lost 5 bases. The CDR3 loop is CASSSGGTGEYGYTF. The DNA for the CDR3 is TGTGCCAGCAGTTCCGGGGGGACAGGGGAATATGGCTACACCTTC.

The rearrangement joins TRBV4-1 to TRBJ1-4; 9 bases align to TRBD1. The germline CDR1 and CDR2 sequences are MGHRA and YSYEKL. The CDR3 runs 17 residues. With V trimmed by 1 base and J by 1 base, 4 bases remained unmatched. The CDR3 DNA reads as TGCGCCAGCAGCCAAGGTACAGGGGGCTTAACTAATGAAAAACTGTTTTTT. This translates into CASSQGTGGLTNEKLFF.

The rearrangement links TRBV7-4 to TRBJ1-2; D gene uncertain. The germline V gene has CDR1 SGHVT and CDR2 SQSDAQ. Trimming shortened V by 2 bases and J by 4 bases, and 23 bases separated the two germline ends. The CDR3 is 18 amino acids. DNA of the CDR3: TGTGCCAGCAGCTTATTCCCCTCTGAACCTCGGCACGGCTATGGCTACACCTTC. Its translation: CASSLFPSEPRHGYGYTF.

The rearrangement uses TRBV5-1 and TRBJ2-1; 7 nucleotides agree with TRBD2. V shed 4 bases and J 0 bases; nucleotides not matched to a gene: 7. The CDR3 is 16 amino acids. Germline V gene data show CDR1 as SGHRS and CDR2 as YFSETQ. The CDR3 nucleotides read TGCGCCAGCAGCCATTCCGGGGGGAGCTCCTACAATGAGCAGTTCTTC. Residues: CASSHSGGSSYNEQFF.